These 20 T cell receptor beta chains were all obtained from the same sample, sequenced in a study of blood T cell repertoires in COVID-19. Assay used: immunoSEQ multiplex PCR; TCRdb lists only in-frame clones, some missing. The sample has roughly 150,000 clones, around 82% seen once. The sequenced material came from PBMCs or T cells enriched from blood (not recorded which). The receptors here all came from a middle-aged man who had recovered from COVID-19.

The chain links TRBV4-2 to TRBJ2-5; TRBD2 aligns across 13 bases. The V gene end was trimmed by 0 bases and the J gene end by 5 bases; junction bases not matched to a gene: 9. The CDR3 spans 18 residues. Germline CDR1 reads LGHNA; CDR2 reads YNFKEQ. CDR3 coding DNA: TGTGCCAGCAGCCAAGAAACTAGCGGGGGGGCCGTGTTCGAGACCCAGTACTTC. Its protein is CASSQETSGGAVFETQYF.

The V gene is TRBV24-1, the J gene TRBJ1-4; D is unresolved. With 5 bases removed from V and 0 bases from J, the gap between germline ends came to 9 bases. Germline V gene lookup returns CDR1 KGHDR and CDR2 SFDVKD. The CDR3 extends over 15 amino acids. The CDR3 loop is CATSVRQATNEKLFF. The CDR3 coding sequence is TGTGCCACCAGTGTACGGCAGGCAACTAATGAAAAACTGTTTTTT.

V usage is TRBV7-2 and J usage is TRBJ2-5; 7 bases are shared with TRBD1. Germline V gene sequence: CDR1 SGHTA, CDR2 FQGNSA. V was pared by 5 bases and J by 4 bases, with 7 bases of the junction left unmatched. This CDR3 spans 14 amino acids. This chain's CDR3 is CASSPTGTAETQYF. In nucleotides, the CDR3 is TGTGCCAGCAGCCCCACCGGGACAGCAGAGACCCAGTACTTC. Full variable domain (outside the CDR3, taken from reference TRBV7-2 and TRBJ2-5): GAGVSQSPSNKVTEKGKDVELRCDPISGHTALYWYRQSLGQGLEFLIYFQGNSAPDKSGLPSDRFSAERTGGSVSTLTIQRTQQEDSAVYLCASSPTGTAETQYFGPGTRLLVL.

The chain couples TRBV6-5 to TRBJ1-2; maybe TRBD1 (6 bases). V gave up 6 bases and J gave up 7 bases, with 15 bases separating them. This CDR3 comprises 13 residues. Germline CDR1 and CDR2: MNHEY and SVGAGI. In nucleotides, the CDR3 is TGTGCCAGCAGGAACAGGGCCGTGGGTGGCTACACCTTC. Translating gives CASRNRAVGGYTF.

This rearrangement joins TRBV19 to TRBJ1-2; 7 nucleotides agree with TRBD1. The V gene end was trimmed by 6 bases and the J gene end by 4 bases; junction bases not matched to a gene: 5. The CDR3 extends over 13 amino acids. Looked up from germline, CDR1 is LNHDA and CDR2 is SQIVND (reference sequence). The DNA for the CDR3 is TGTGCCAGTAGCCGACAGGGCCTCTATGGCTACACCTTC. It yields the protein CASSRQGLYGYTF.

On this clone: Other DNA sequences in this specimen translate into the identical CDR3. The chain recombines TRBV12-3 or TRBV12-4 with TRBJ1-2, with D hard to call. The V end lost 5 bases, the J end lost 5 bases, and 6 bases lay between the germline ends. CDR3 length: 11 residues. Here the CDR3 reads CASSLTYGYTF. The CDR3 nucleotides are TGTGCCAGCAGTCTCACTTATGGCTACACCTTC.

The chain links TRBV3-1 (or the pseudogene TRBV3-2) to TRBJ2-5; D call uncertain. The CDR3 contains 11 residues. Germline CDR1 and CDR2: LGHDT and YNNKEL (reference sequence). V was shortened by 3 bases and J by 3 bases, with 2 bases between the two germline ends. CDR3 region: CASSHKETQYF. Written as DNA, the CDR3 is TGTGCCAGCAGCCATAAAGAGACCCAGTACTTC.

The J gene is TRBJ2-3, the V gene TRBV23-1, with 8 bases fitting TRBD1. TRBV23-1 counts as an open reading frame of uncertain function. The CDR3 contains 14 residues. Losses at the gene ends were 8 bases for V and 4 bases for J; bases not matched to a gene: 8. CDR3 amino acids: CASAGQGAADTQYF. CDR3 in DNA: TGCGCCAGCGCAGGACAGGGAGCGGCAGATACGCAGTATTTT.

This clone appeared once. This rearrangement joins TRBV15 to TRBJ2-1, with TRBD1 as a possible D gene (6 bases). Between the trimmed V and J ends, which lost 5 bases and 5 bases, there was a span of 25 bases. CDR1 is LNHNV, CDR2 YYDKDF, per germline (reference sequence). The CDR3 is 18 residues long. CDR3 protein: CATSGLTIQGRFHNEQFF. The CDR3 bases are TGTGCCACCAGCGGATTGACTATACAGGGAAGGTTCCACAATGAGCAGTTCTTC.

Here the CDR3 DNA reads TGTGCCAGCAGCCCCGACAGGGGCGCCAACTATGGCTACACCTTC. Its protein is CASSPDRGANYGYTF. The chain couples TRBV4-2 to TRBJ1-2; 8 nucleotides line up with TRBD1. V was pared by 4 bases and J by 2 bases, with 6 bases of the junction left unmatched. The CDR3 is 15 amino acids. Per the germline V gene, CDR1 is LGHNA and CDR2 is YNFKEQ.

This clone was seen a handful of times. The V and J genes are TRBV9 and TRBJ1-6, with D maybe TRBD1 (6 bases). With 6 bases removed from V and 8 bases from J, the gap between germline ends came to 18 bases. The CDR3 consists of 15 residues. In germline, CDR1 is SGDLS, CDR2 YYNGEE. The CDR3 here is CASTKGGGADSPLHF. CDR3 DNA: TGTGCCAGCACCAAAGGTGGGGGCGCAGATTCACCCCTCCACTTT.

This clone was found a few times. The chain recombines TRBV7-9 with TRBJ2-7; 9 nucleotides match TRBD1. Per the germline V gene, CDR1 is SEHNR and CDR2 is FQNEAQ (reference sequence). The trim removed 3 bases at V and 6 bases at J, leaving 12 bases unmatched. This CDR3 has 16 amino acids. The CDR3 DNA reads as TGTGCCAGCAGCTTTCTGGAGTCGGGGACAGGGCCCGAGCAGTACTTC. Translated, it gives CASSFLESGTGPEQYF.

The V gene is TRBV5-1, the J gene TRBJ2-1; D call uncertain. The CDR3 runs 13 residues. V lost 0 bases, J lost 7 bases, and 8 bases lay in between. CDR1 and CDR2 from the germline V gene are SGHRS and YFSETQ. Here the CDR3 DNA reads TGCGCCAGCAGCTTGGACAGTATGAATGAGCAGTTCTTC. Its protein is CASSLDSMNEQFF.

The chain has TRBV5-4 and TRBJ1-2, with 7 bases matching TRBD1. The CDR3 runs to 15 residues. After removal of 4 bases from V and 0 bases from J, the junction contained 6 bases not matched to a gene. CDR1 and CDR2 (germline): SGHNT, YYREEE (reference sequence). The CDR3 coding sequence is TGTGCCAGCAGCGGGGGACAGACCCCTAACTATGGCTACACCTTC. This codes for CASSGGQTPNYGYTF.

V is TRBV30 and J is TRBJ1-1, with 7 bases lining up with TRBD1. CDR1 and CDR2 (germline): GTSNPN, SVGIG (reference sequence). The CDR3 has 15 residues. V lost 5 bases, J lost 4 bases, and 13 bases stayed unmatched. The CDR3: CAWGPRGQRGTEAFF. The CDR3 coding sequence is TGTGCCTGGGGCCCCCGGGGACAGAGGGGCACTGAAGCTTTCTTT.

The chain is built from TRBV2 and TRBJ1-6, with D perhaps matching TRBD1 (5 bases). Germline assignment: CDR1 SNHLY and CDR2 FYNNEI. The V and J ends lost 4 bases and 7 bases respectively, with 14 bases between them. The CDR3 spans 15 residues. This CDR3 is CASSGGRGGNSPLHF. The CDR3 coding sequence is TGTGCCAGCAGTGGGGGGAGGGGCGGCAATTCACCCCTCCACTTT.

The chain uses TRBV5-1 and TRBJ2-7; the match to TRBD1 covers 9 bases. CDR1 and CDR2 (germline): SGHRS, YFSETQ. The CDR3 is 14 amino acids. V lost 3 bases to trimming and J lost 2 bases; unmatched junction nucleotides: 3. The DNA of the CDR3 is TGCGCCAGCAGCTATACAGGGGGCACCTACGAGCAGTACTTC. Translated, it gives CASSYTGGTYEQYF.

The chain couples TRBV6-1 to TRBJ1-3; D not certain. CDR1 is MNHNS and CDR2 is SASEGT in the germline V gene. Trimming took off 3 bases at V and 0 bases at J, with 15 bases between the two ends. The CDR3 length is 17 residues. In DNA form, the CDR3 reads TGTGCCAGCAGTGAGGGAGTTTCGGATTTCTCTGGAAACACCATATATTTT. Protein sequence: CASSEGVSDFSGNTIYF.

This rearrangement joins TRBV19 to TRBJ1-2; D is unresolved. CDR3 length: 12 amino acids. The V and J ends lost 5 bases and 8 bases respectively, with 12 bases between them. The germline V gene encodes CDR1 LNHDA and CDR2 SQIVND (reference sequence). For the CDR3, the DNA is TGTGCCAGTAGTTCGTCGAGGGTCGGCTACACCTTC. It translates to CASSSSRVGYTF.

This chain connects TRBV3-1 (or the pseudogene TRBV3-2) to TRBJ1-6, with a tentative D call TRBD1 (5 bases). The CDR3 spans 15 residues. In germline, CDR1 is LGHDT, CDR2 YNNKEL (reference sequence). V was trimmed by 7 bases and J by 0 bases, leaving 10 bases between them. This CDR3 is CASNQGSSYNSPLHF. The CDR3 bases are TGTGCCAGCAATCAGGGAAGCTCCTATAATTCACCCCTCCACTTT.